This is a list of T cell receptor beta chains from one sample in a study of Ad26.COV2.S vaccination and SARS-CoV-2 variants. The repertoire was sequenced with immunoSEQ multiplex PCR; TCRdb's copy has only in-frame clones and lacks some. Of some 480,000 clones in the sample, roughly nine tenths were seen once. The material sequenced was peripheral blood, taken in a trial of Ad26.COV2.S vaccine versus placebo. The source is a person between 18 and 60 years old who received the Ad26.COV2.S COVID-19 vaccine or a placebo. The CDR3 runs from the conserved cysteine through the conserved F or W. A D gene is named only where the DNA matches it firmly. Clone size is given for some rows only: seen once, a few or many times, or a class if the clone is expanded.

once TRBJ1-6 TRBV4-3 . CASSQDDLSNSPLHF TGCGCCAGCAGCCAAGACGATCTGTCGAATTCACCCCTCCACTTT
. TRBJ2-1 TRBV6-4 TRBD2 CASSPSGRAFNEQFF TGTGCCAGCAGCCCGAGCGGGAGGGCCTTTAATGAGCAGTTCTTC
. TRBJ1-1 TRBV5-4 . CASSLVDLSEAFF TGTGCCAGCAGCTTGGTAGACCTCTCTGAAGCTTTCTTT
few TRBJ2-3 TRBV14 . CASSQERSTDTQYF TGTGCCAGCAGCCAAGAACGGAGCACAGATACGCAGTATTTT
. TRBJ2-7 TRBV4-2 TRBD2 CASSRRTSGLQSYEQYF TGTGCCAGCAGCCGCAGGACTAGCGGGTTACAAAGTTACGAGCAGTACTTC
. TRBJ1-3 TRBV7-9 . CASSLLRSSGNTIYF TGTGCCAGCAGCTTACTCAGGAGCTCTGGAAACACCATATATTTT
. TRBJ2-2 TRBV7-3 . CASSSGAWETGELFF TGTGCCAGCAGCTCCGGGGCATGGGAAACCGGGGAGCTGTTTTTT
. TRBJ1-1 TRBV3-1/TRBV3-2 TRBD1 CASSRQTGEAFF TGTGCCAGCAGCCGACAGACAGGGGAAGCTTTCTTT
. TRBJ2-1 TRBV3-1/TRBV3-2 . CASSHSNFLHNEQFF TGTGCCAGCAGCCATTCTAACTTCCTTCACAATGAGCAGTTCTTC
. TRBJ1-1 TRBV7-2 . CASSLLGRREAFF TGTGCCAGCAGCTTATTGGGCAGGCGTGAAGCTTTCTTT
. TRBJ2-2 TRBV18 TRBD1 CASSPVTGVTGELFF TGTGCCAGCTCACCAGTGACAGGGGTTACCGGGGAGCTGTTTTTT
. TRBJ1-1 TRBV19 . CASSIGGARTEAFF TGTGCCAGTAGTATAGGGGGGGCTCGCACTGAAGCTTTCTTT
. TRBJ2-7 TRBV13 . CASSPPLSGEQYF TGTGCCAGCAGCCCCCCTTTGTCGGGAGAGCAGTACTTC
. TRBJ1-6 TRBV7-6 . CASSLDPDNRLHF TGTGCCAGCAGCTTAGATCCCGACAATCGCCTCCACTTT
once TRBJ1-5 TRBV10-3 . CAIRGDKSNQPQHF TGTGCCATCAGGGGGGACAAAAGCAATCAGCCCCAGCATTTT
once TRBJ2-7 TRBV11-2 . CASSPLSSEQYF TGTGCCAGCAGCCCCCTTTCGAGCGAGCAGTACTTC
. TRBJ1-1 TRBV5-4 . CASSPAGGWDTEAFF TGTGCCAGCAGCCCGGCGGGGGGATGGGACACTGAAGCTTTCTTT
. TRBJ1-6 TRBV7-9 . CASSLPRGKPLHF TGTGCCAGCAGCTTACCCCGGGGGAAGCCCCTCCACTTT
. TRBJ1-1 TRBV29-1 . CSVPLMMEAFF TGCAGCGTTCCCCTGATGATGGAAGCTTTCTTT
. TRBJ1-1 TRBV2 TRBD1 CATSTGATEAFF TGTGCCACCTCCACAGGGGCCACTGAAGCTTTCTTT
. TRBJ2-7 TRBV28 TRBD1 CASSLGTGGYYEQYF TGTGCCAGCAGTTTAGGGACAGGGGGCTACTACGAGCAGTACTTC
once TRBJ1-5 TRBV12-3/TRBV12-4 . CASSGTNQPQHF TGTGCCAGCAGCGGTACGAATCAGCCCCAGCATTTT
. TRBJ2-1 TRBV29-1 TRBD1 CSVDRGIVDEQFF TGCAGCGTAGACAGGGGTATAGTCGATGAGCAGTTCTTC
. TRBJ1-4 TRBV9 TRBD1 CASSARTGTNEKLFF TGTGCCAGCAGCGCCCGGACAGGGACGAATGAAAAACTGTTTTTT
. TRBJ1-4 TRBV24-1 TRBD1 CATSDTGTGKKLFF TGTGCCACCAGTGATACAGGGACAGGGAAAAAACTGTTTTTT